A selection of T cell receptor beta chains follows, all from one sample in a study of blood T cell repertoires in COVID-19. Sequencing was performed with immunoSEQ multiplex PCR; in TCRdb, only in-frame clones are kept and a portion is missing. The table includes fewer than 250,000 clones, approximately 83% detected once. The sample taken for sequencing was PBMCs or T cells enriched from blood (not recorded which). These receptors came from a woman aged 40 to 50 who had been exposed to COVID-19. CDR3s leave out the opening cysteine and the closing phenylalanine or tryptophan.

cdr3_length v_call cdr3_aa
10 TRBV12-3/TRBV12-4 ASSMQNEKLF
14 TRBV7-3 ASSLSGGSGANVLT
11 TRBV5-1 ASSVGGSQPQH
15 TRBV28 ASSLASGGSGANVLT
14 TRBV7-8 ASSPRGQGSTDTQY
10 TRBV12-5 ASGRGGTEAF
12 TRBV6-6 ASSYFTGGYGYT
15 TRBV7-6 ASSLGLRSSYNSPLH
12 TRBV7-3 ASSPGLDTGELF
11 TRBV27 ASGGQPNTEAF
15 TRBV24-1 ATSDPTSGGSTDTQY
14 TRBV6-1 ASSVSSVPSTDTQY
11 TRBV5-1 ASSLGGDYGYT
11 TRBV13 ASSPGQFYGYT
12 TRBV7-8 ASSYTDSDQPQH
13 TRBV5-1 ASSLEGPPGTEAF
15 TRBV9 ASSVRGQPDSGNTIY
13 TRBV19 ASSSRAWGSYEQY
16 TRBV5-8 ASSSSRVLGDGNQPQH
12 TRBV11-2 ASRETSSGNTIY